The clone carrying this T cell receptor (beta chain) was recorded many times. The germline gene is not matched at one end of the junction; a read error may be the cause. This entry comes from a study of response to subunit inactivated influenza vaccine. CDR3 length: 15 residues. The germline gives CDR1 LNHNV, CDR2 YYDKDF (reference sequence). From the RT-PCR reads, TCRdb called clonotypes with MiXCR, one entry per CDR3 protein. Here the sample spans 500,000 to 600,000 distinct CDR3 sequences, about 15% being singletons. This clonotype originated in a man between 50 and 75 years old who received an inactivated influenza vaccine. The chain recombines TRBV15 with TRBJ2-2; no definite D call. Here the sequenced sample was CD4+ T cells sorted from PBMCs, taken roughly 24 months after vaccination. CDR3 region: CATSREGGYTGELFF. For the CDR3, the DNA is TGTGCCACCAGCAGAGAGGGCGGCTACACTGGGGAGCTGTTTTTT.